The TCR beta chain under discussion was sequenced for a study of T cells in Graves' hyperthyroidism and ophthalmopathy. In the study overall: The authors collected peripheral blood at initial diagnosis, before any treatment. Overall study findings and caveats: Stable hyperthyroidism was separated from ophthalmopathy by a model based on 13 V-J features. Peripheral blood also featured most of the thyroid clonotypes expanded above 0.001.

V lost 5 bases, J lost 1 base, and 4 bases stayed unmatched. The CDR3 sequence is 15 residues long. The germline CDR1 and CDR2 sequences are LNHDA and SQIVND (reference sequence). PBMCs came from 7.5 to 10 ml fresh peripheral blood. Amplification of TCR beta CDR3 regions used RNA as the template. An initial round of RT-PCR targeting the TCR CDR3 relied on the HTBI primer set. TCRdb re-called the multiplex PCR reads through MiXCR, storing one row per CDR3 protein. The profile covers under 400,000 distinct CDR3 sequences, with 13% appearing a single time and around a tenth taken by the ten largest. This clonotype was observed a handful of times. Its specificity is not known.

The sample taken for sequencing was blood. The sequence came from a woman between 18 and 30 years old with Graves' hyperthyroidism. V and J are TRBV19 and TRBJ2-3; TRBD2 agrees at 9 bases. The CDR3 here is CASSVTSGGTDTQYF. CDR3 in DNA: TGTGCCAGTAGTGTGACTAGCGGAGGCACAGATACGCAGTATTTT.